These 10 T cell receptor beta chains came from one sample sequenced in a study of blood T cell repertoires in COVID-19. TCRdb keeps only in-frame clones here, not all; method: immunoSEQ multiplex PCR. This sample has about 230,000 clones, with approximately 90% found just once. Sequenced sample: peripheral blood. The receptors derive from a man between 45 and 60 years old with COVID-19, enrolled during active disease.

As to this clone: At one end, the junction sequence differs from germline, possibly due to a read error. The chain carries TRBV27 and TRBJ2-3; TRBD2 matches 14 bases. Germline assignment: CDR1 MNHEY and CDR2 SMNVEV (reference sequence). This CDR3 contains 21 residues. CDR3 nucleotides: TGTGCCAGGAGTTTATTCGATTGGACTAGCGGGAGGAGGGGACCAGCTGATACGCAGTATTTT. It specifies CARSLFDWTSGRRGPADTQYF.

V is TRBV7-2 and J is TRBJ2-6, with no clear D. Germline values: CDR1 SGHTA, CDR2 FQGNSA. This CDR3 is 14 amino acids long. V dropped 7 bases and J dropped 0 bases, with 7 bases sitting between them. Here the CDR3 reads CASIPHSGANVLTF. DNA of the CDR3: TGTGCCAGCATCCCCCACTCTGGGGCCAACGTCCTGACTTTC.

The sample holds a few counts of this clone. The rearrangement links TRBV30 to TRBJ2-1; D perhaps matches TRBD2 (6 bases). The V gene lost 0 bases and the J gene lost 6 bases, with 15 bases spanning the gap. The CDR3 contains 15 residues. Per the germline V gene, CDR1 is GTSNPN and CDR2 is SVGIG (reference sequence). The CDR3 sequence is CAWSVSGRGVNEQFF. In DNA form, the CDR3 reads TGTGCCTGGAGTGTAAGCGGGCGGGGAGTCAATGAGCAGTTCTTC.

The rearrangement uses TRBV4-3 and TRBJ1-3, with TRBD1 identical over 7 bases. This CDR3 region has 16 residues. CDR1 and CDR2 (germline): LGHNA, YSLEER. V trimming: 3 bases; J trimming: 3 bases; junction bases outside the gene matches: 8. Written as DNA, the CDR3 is TGCGCCAGCAGCCAGGAGGAGGGGGCGCTTGGAAACACCATATATTTT. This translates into CASSQEEGALGNTIYF.

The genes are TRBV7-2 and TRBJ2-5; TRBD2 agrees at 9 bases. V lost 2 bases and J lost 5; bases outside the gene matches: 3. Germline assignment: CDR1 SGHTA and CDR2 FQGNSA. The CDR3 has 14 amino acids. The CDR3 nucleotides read TGTGCCAGCAGCTTAAGGCGGGGGGGCGAGACCCAGTACTTC. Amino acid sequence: CASSLRRGGETQYF.

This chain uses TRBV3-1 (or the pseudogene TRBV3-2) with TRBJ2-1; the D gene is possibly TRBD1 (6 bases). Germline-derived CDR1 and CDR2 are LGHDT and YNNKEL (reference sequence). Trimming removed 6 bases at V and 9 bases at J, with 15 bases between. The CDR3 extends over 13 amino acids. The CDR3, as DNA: TGTGCCAGCAGACCCACAGGGTTGGGTGAGCAGTTCTTC. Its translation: CASRPTGLGEQFF.

CDR3 in amino acids: CASRQKANTGELFF. In DNA, the CDR3 is TGTGCCAGCAGACAAAAAGCGAACACCGGGGAGCTGTTTTTT. This chain connects TRBV6-6 to TRBJ2-2, with D unresolved. Trimming removed 6 bases from V and 0 bases from J, with 8 bases in between. Germline CDR1 and CDR2: MNHNY and SVGAGI (reference sequence). CDR3 size: 14 residues.

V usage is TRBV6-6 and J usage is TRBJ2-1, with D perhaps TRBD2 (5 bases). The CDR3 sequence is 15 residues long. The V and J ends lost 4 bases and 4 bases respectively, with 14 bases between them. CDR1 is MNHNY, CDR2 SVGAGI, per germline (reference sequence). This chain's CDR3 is CASSLGGGPYNEQFF. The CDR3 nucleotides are TGTGCCAGCAGTTTAGGAGGCGGACCATACAATGAGCAGTTCTTC.

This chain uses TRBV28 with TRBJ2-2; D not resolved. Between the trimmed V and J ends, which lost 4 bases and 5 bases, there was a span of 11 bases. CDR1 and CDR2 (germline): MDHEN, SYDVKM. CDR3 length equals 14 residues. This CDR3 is CASSSSERTGELFF. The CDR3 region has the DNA TGTGCCAGCAGTTCGTCAGAGAGGACCGGGGAGCTGTTTTTT.

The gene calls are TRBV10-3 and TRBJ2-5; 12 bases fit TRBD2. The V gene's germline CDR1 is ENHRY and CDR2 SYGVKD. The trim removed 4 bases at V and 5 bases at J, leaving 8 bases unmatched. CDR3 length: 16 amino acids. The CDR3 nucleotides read TGTGCCATCAGTGGCCCTAGCGGGGGGGCGCCCGAGACCCAGTACTTC. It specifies CAISGPSGGAPETQYF.